Sequencing of this TCR beta chain was carried out in a study of T cells in localized non-small cell lung cancer. Only in-frame clones appear in the TCRdb table, and some are missing; sequencing was by immunoSEQ multiplex PCR. The sample lists some 24,000 clones; about 92% were seen once. The CDR3 sequence is 15 residues long. J gave up 8 bases and V 5 bases, and 13 bases lay outside the gene matches. CDR1 is SGHTA, CDR2 FQGNSA, per germline. Sequencing was performed on peripheral blood, taken before any cancer treatment. The sequence derives from a man aged 40 to 70 with stage III squamous cell lung carcinoma. V usage is TRBV7-2 and J usage is TRBJ2-5, with TRBD2 identical over 8 bases. The CDR3 here is CASSPGGLAGGTQYF. In nucleotides, the CDR3 is TGTGCCAGCAGCCCGGGAGGGCTAGCTGGGGGAACCCAGTACTTC. The entire variable domain, with the rest obtained from reference TRBV7-2 and TRBJ2-5, is as follows: GAGVSQSPSNKVTEKGKDVELRCDPISGHTALYWYRQSLGQGLEFLIYFQGNSAPDKSGLPSDRFSAERTGGSVSTLTIQRTQQEDSAVYLCASSPGGLAGGTQYFGPGTRLLVL.